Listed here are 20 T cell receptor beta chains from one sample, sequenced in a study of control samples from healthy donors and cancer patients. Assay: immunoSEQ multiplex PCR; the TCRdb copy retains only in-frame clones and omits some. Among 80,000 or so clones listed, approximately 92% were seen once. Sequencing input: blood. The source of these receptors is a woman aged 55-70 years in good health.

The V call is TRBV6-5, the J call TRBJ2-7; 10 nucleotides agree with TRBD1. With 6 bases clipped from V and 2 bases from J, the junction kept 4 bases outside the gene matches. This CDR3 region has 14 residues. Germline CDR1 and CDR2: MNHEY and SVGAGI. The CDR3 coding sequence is TGTGCCAGCAGACAGGACAGGGGGGCCTACGAGCAGTACTTC. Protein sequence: CASRQDRGAYEQYF.

Here the CDR3 reads CASTHPAELAEQFF. The CDR3 coding sequence is TGTGCCAGCACCCACCCCGCGGAGCTGGCCGAGCAGTTCTTC. V is TRBV11-2 and J is TRBJ2-1; no definite D call. Deletions cut 7 bases from V and 10 bases from J, with 20 bases between. Germline loops: CDR1 SGHAT, CDR2 FQNNGV. CDR3 length: 14 amino acids.

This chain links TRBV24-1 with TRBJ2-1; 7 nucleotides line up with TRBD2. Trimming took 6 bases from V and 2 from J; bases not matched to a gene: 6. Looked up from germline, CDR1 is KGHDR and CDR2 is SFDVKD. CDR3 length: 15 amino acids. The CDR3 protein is CATSSGTTPYNEQFF. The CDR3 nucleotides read TGTGCCACCAGTTCCGGGACTACCCCCTACAATGAGCAGTTCTTC.

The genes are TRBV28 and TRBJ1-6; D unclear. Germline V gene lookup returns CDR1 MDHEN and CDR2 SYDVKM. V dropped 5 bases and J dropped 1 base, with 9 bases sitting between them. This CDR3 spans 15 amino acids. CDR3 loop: CASSPGSSYNSPLHF. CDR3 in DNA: TGTGCCAGCAGTCCCGGATCGTCCTATAATTCACCCCTCCACTTT.

The DNA of the CDR3 is TGTGCCAGCAGGGAACGAACTAGCGGGAGGGCTCCACACAATGAGCAGTTCTTC. This translates into CASRERTSGRAPHNEQFF. The gene calls are TRBV2 and TRBJ2-1, with TRBD2 matching over 13 bases. Germline V gene data show CDR1 as SNHLY and CDR2 as FYNNEI. V trimming: 6 bases; J trimming: 5 bases; junction bases outside the gene matches: 13. This CDR3 spans 18 amino acids. Filled out from reference TRBV2 and TRBJ2-1, the complete variable domain reads EPEVTQTPSHQVTQMGQEVILRCVPISNHLYFYWYRQILGQKVEFLVSFYNNEISEKSEIFDDQFSVERPDGSNFTLKIRSTKLEDSAMYFCASRERTSGRAPHNEQFFGPGTRLTVL.

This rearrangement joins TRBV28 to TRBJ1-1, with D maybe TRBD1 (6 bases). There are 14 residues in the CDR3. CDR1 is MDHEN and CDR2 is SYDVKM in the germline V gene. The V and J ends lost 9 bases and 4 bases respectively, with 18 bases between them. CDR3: CASQGLWVGTEAFF. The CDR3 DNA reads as TGTGCCAGTCAGGGGTTATGGGTGGGCACTGAAGCTTTCTTT.

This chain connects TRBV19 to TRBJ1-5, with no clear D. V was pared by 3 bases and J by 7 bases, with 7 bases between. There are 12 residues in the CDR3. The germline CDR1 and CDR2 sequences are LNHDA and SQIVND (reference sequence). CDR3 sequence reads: CASSIVFQPQHF. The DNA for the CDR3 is TGTGCCAGTAGTATCGTGTTCCAGCCCCAGCATTTT. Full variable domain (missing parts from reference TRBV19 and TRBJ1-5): DGGITQSPKYLFRKEGQNVTLSCEQNLNHDAMYWYRQDPGQGLRLIYYSQIVNDFQKGDIAEGYSVSREKKESFPLTVTSAQKNPTAFYLCASSIVFQPQHFGDGTRLSIL.

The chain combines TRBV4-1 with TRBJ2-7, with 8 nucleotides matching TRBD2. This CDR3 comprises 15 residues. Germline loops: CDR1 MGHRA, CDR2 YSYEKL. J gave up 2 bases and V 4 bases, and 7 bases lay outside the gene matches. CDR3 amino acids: CASSPSGGYTYEQYF. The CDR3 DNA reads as TGCGCCAGCAGCCCCAGCGGGGGATACACCTACGAGCAGTACTTC.

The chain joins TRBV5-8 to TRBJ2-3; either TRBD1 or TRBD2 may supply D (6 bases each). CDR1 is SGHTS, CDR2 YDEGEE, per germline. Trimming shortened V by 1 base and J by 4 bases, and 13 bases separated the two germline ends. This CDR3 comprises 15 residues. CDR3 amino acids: CASSLPRGRADTQYF. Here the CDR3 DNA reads TGTGCCAGCAGCTTGCCCCGGGGGCGGGCAGATACGCAGTATTTT.

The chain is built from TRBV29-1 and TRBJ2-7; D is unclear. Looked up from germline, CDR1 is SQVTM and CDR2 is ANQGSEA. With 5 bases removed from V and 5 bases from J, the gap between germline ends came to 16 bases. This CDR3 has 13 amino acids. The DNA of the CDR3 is TGCAGCGTTCTCCCCCAACTGGAGAACGAGCAGTACTTC. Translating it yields CSVLPQLENEQYF.

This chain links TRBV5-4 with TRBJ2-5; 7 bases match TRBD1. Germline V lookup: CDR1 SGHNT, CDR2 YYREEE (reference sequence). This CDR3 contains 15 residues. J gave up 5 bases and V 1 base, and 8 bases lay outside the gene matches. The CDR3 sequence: CASSLTTGRGETQYF. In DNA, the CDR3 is TGTGCCAGCAGCTTGACGACAGGGCGAGGTGAGACCCAGTACTTC.

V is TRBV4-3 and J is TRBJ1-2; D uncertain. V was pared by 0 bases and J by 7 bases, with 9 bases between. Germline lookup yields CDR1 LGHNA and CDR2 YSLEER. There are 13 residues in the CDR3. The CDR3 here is CASSQDHGSGYTF. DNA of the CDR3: TGCGCCAGCAGCCAAGATCACGGGAGTGGCTACACCTTC.

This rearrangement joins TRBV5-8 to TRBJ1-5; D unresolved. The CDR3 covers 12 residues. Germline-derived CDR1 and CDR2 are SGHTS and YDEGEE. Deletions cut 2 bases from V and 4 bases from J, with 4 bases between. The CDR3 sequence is CASSLGNQPQHF. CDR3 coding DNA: TGTGCCAGCAGCTTAGGGAATCAGCCCCAGCATTTT.

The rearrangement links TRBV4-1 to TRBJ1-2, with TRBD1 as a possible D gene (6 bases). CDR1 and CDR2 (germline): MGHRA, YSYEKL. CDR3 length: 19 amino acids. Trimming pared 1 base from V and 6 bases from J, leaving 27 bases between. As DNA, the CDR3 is TGCGCCAGCAGCCAAGGGACCCCCCGGGGGCGGGTTGGGGTGCATGGCTACACCTTC. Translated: CASSQGTPRGRVGVHGYTF.

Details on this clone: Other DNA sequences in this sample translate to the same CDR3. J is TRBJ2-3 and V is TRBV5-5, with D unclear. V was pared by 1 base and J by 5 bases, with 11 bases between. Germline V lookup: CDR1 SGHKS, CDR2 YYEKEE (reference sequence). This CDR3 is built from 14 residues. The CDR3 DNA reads TGTGCCAGCAGCTTGCTGCCTGAGGTAGATACGCAGTATTTT. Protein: CASSLLPEVDTQYF. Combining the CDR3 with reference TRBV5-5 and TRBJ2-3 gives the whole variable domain DAGVTQSPTHLIKTRGQQVTLRCSPISGHKSVSWYQQVLGQGPQFIFQYYEKEERGRGNFPDRFSARQFPNYSSELNVNALLLGDSALYLCASSLLPEVDTQYFGPGTRLTVL.

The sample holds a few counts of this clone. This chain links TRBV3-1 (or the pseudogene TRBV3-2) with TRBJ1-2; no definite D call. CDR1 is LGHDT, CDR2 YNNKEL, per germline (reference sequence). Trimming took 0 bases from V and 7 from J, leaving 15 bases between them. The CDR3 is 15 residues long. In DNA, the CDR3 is TGTGCCAGCAGCCAAGATAGGTGGGTGATCGGTGGCTACACCTTC. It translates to CASSQDRWVIGGYTF.

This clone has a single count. The CDR3 nucleotides are TGTGCCAGCAGCCCTAGACAGGGGTCGGGAGAGACCCAGTACTTC. This codes for CASSPRQGSGETQYF. This chain links TRBV7-9 with TRBJ2-5; 8 positions agree with TRBD1. The CDR3 is made up of 15 amino acids. V lost 5 bases, J lost 4 bases, and 9 bases stayed unmatched. CDR1 is SEHNR, CDR2 FQNEAQ, per germline (reference sequence).

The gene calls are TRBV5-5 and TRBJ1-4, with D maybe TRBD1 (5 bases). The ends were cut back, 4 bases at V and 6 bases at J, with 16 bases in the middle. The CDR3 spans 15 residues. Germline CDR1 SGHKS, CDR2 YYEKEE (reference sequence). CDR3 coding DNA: TGTGCCAGCAGCCCGATGGGGACGGTGGATGAAAAACTGTTTTTT. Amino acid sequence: CASSPMGTVDEKLFF.

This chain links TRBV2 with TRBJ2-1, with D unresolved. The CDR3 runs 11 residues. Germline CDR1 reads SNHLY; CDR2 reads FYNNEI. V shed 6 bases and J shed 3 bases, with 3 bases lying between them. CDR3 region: CASRLYNEQFF. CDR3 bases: TGTGCCAGCAGACTCTACAATGAGCAGTTCTTC.

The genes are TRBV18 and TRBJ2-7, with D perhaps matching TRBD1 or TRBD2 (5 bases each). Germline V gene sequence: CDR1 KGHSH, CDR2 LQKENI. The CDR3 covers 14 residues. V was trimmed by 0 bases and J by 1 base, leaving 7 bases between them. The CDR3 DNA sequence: TGTGCCAGCTCACCACCGGGGGAATCCTACGAGCAGTACTTC. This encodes CASSPPGESYEQYF.